The source of this T cell receptor beta chain is a study of beta chain features in type 1 diabetes. This CDR3 is built from 15 residues. V shed 8 bases and J shed 4 bases, with 18 bases lying between them. Germline V gene data show CDR1 as SNHLY and CDR2 as FYNNEI. Of the isolated RNA, all was reverse transcribed, and so the sequenced material was expressed TCRB transcripts. Repertoires were generated with immunoSEQ multiplex PCR, while TCRdb's copy carries only in-frame clones and drops some. The sample has around 340,000 clones; less than 9.5% are singletons. The clonotype was recovered from a young woman in good health. J is TRBJ2-1 and V is TRBV2; perhaps TRBD2 as D (5 bases). Sequenced: central memory CD4+ T cells from blood. In DNA form, the CDR3 reads TGTGCCAGCGAGGGAGTGGCTAGAGCGTACAATGAGCAGTTCTTC. It translates to CASEGVARAYNEQFF.